This T cell receptor beta chain was identified in a study of cytomegalovirus exposure and HLA in healthy donors. Findings and limits, study-wide: DRB1 had the most TCR associations and HLA-C the fewest, a later analysis found, with rates varying by HLA locus. TCR beta sequences reportedly predicted most subjects' HLA-A and HLA-B alleles accurately. Earlier analysis found most TCR beta V segments productive about 90% or about 30% of the time.

A multiplex PCR was run with 60 Vbeta primers and 13 Jbeta primers. Here immunoSEQ multiplex PCR was the method, and the copy in TCRdb shows in-frame clones only, minus some. The sample table sets out some 52,000 clones. CDR1 and CDR2 (germline): MDHEN, SYDVKM. CDR3 length: 13 amino acids. Between the trimmed V and J ends, which lost 5 bases and 5 bases, there was a span of 13 bases. About this clone itself: The antigen is not known.

The sequencing sample was made of PBMCs. The V call is TRBV28, the J call TRBJ2-7, with D perhaps TRBD1 (5 bases). The receptor comes from a woman aged 55 to 70 in good health and CMV-seropositive. In nucleotides, the CDR3 is TGTGCCAGCAGTGTTGGCAGGGCCCACGAGCAGTACTTC. Translation: CASSVGRAHEQYF.